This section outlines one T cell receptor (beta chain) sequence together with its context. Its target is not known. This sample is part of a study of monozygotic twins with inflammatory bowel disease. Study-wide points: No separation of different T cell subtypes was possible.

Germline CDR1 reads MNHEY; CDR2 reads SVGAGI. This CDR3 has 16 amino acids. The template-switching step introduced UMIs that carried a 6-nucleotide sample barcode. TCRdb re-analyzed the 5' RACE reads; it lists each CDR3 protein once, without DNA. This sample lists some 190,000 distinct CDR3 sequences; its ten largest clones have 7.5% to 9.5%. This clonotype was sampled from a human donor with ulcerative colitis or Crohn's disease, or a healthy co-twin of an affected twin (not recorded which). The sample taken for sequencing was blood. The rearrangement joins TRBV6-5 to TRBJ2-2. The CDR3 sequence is CASSYSYGPYTGELFF.